Listed below are T cell receptor beta chains from one sample, sequenced in a study of OX40 agonist ivuxolimab in advanced cancers. The method was immunoSEQ multiplex PCR; TCRdb's version includes in-frame clones alone and lacks a portion of them. The table lists under 90,000 clones, about 93% of them singletons, with 0.32% in the top ten. The sample was CD4+ or CD8+ T cells sorted from blood, taken in a trial of the OX40 agonist ivuxolimab. The receptors were sampled from an adult with an advanced solid tumor such as melanoma, head and neck, liver or kidney cancer. The CDR3 runs from the conserved cysteine through the conserved F or W. The D gene is left open where the match is weak. Not all rows give a size; the values are once, few, many and, for expanded clones, a class.

j_call | clone_size | d_call | v_call | cdr3_aa | cdr3_nt
TRBJ2-3 | - | TRBD2 | TRBV7-2 | CASRLAGNTDTQYF | TGTGCCAGCAGATTAGCGGGGAATACAGATACGCAGTATTTT
TRBJ2-7 | - | TRBD2 | TRBV5-1 | CASSSGLAGSYEQYF | TGCGCCAGCAGTTCGGGACTAGCGGGCTCCTACGAGCAGTACTTC
TRBJ2-3 | - | TRBD1 | TRBV28 | CASWDRGLSDTQYF | TGTGCCAGCTGGGACAGGGGGCTCTCAGATACGCAGTATTTT
TRBJ2-7 | once | TRBD2 | TRBV5-4 | CASSSLAGVDEQYF | TGTGCCAGCAGCTCACTAGCGGGAGTCGACGAGCAGTACTTC
TRBJ2-1 | - | TRBD2 | TRBV10-3 | CAISVGSGPLQGQFF | TGTGCCATCAGTGTGGGTAGCGGGCCCCTCCAAGGGCAGTTCTTC
TRBJ1-5 | - | - | TRBV9 | CASSVGLQGEPQHF | TGTGCCAGCAGCGTAGGACTCCAAGGTGAGCCCCAGCATTTT
TRBJ1-1 | - | - | TRBV5-1 | CASVGHPNTEAFF | TGCGCCAGCGTGGGACACCCGAACACTGAAGCTTTCTTT
TRBJ2-2 | - | TRBD2 | TRBV9 | CASSVGSSGNTGELFF | TGTGCCAGCAGCGTTGGGTCTAGCGGGAACACCGGGGAGCTGTTTTTT
TRBJ2-1 | once | TRBD2 | TRBV6-5 | CASWDTGGGYEQFF | TGTGCCAGCTGGGATACGGGAGGAGGATATGAGCAGTTCTTC
TRBJ2-5 | - | - | TRBV7-2 | CASSSGETQYF | TGTGCCAGCAGCTCGGGGGAGACCCAGTACTTC
TRBJ2-1 | - | - | TRBV28 | CASIQTRQTSLNEQFF | TGTGCCAGCATACAAACTCGTCAGACTAGTCTTAATGAGCAGTTCTTC
TRBJ2-1 | - | TRBD2 | TRBV5-1 | CASSLKTLAGANNEQFF | TGCGCCAGCAGCTTGAAGACACTAGCGGGGGCAAACAATGAGCAGTTCTTC
TRBJ1-1 | - | TRBD1 | TRBV11-2 | CASSYGQGGEAFF | TGTGCCAGCAGCTACGGACAGGGAGGGGAAGCTTTCTTT
TRBJ2-1 | - | TRBD2 | TRBV11-2 | CASSTYSGRARYNEQFF | TGTGCCAGCAGCACCTACAGCGGGAGGGCGAGGTACAATGAGCAGTTCTTC
TRBJ1-2 | - | TRBD1 | TRBV5-4 | CASSWTGADGYTF | TGTGCCAGCAGCTGGACAGGGGCGGATGGCTACACCTTC